These 18 T cell receptor beta chains share one sample of origin, sequenced in a study of T-cell reconstitution after alpha-beta-depleted transplantation in children. Preparing the TCRbeta library involved the use of unique molecular identifiers. TCRdb re-called the PCR reads through MiXCR, storing one row per CDR3 protein. The data contain approximately 980,000 distinct CDR3 sequences, about 26% of them singletons. This specimen consisted of PBMCs, mostly from graft donor cells, obtained 360 days after TCRalphabeta/CD19-depleted stem cell transplant. These receptors were collected from a boy in the first two years of life who had a stem cell transplant for SCID, so the T cells may come from the graft donor.

The chain is built from TRBV20-1 and TRBJ2-3; 9 bases match TRBD1. CDR3 length: 16 amino acids. Germline CDR1 is DFQATT and CDR2 is SNEGSKA (reference sequence). With V trimmed by 3 bases and J by 6 bases, 13 bases remained unmatched. This CDR3 reads CSASLGGQGFTDTQYF. Written as DNA, the CDR3 is TGCAGTGCTAGCCTCGGGGGACAGGGTTTTACGGATACGCAGTATTTT.

The chain uses TRBV29-1 and TRBJ2-2, with TRBD1 as a possible D gene (5 bases). V was trimmed by 5 bases and J by 7 bases, leaving 11 bases between them. Germline V CDR1 and CDR2: SQVTM, ANQGSEA. This CDR3 region has 12 residues. The CDR3 DNA reads as TGCAGCGTTCGCAGGGATGTCGGGGAGCTGTTTTTT. This codes for CSVRRDVGELFF.

This chain connects TRBV12-3 or TRBV12-4 to TRBJ2-3; D ambiguous. CDR3 length: 14 residues. Deletions cut 4 bases from V and 4 bases from J, with 12 bases between. CDR3 sequence reads: CASSSSAPSDTQYF. The CDR3 bases are TGTGCCAGCAGTTCCTCGGCTCCCTCAGATACGCAGTATTTT.

This clonotype appeared a few times. J is TRBJ2-3 and V is TRBV20-1; maybe TRBD2 (5 bases). The CDR3 is 16 residues long. V dropped 5 bases and J dropped 2 bases, with 20 bases sitting between them. Germline-derived CDR1 and CDR2 are DFQATT and SNEGSKA (reference sequence). The DNA of the CDR3 is TGCAGTGCTGAAGCGGTGGCACTGTGGAACACAGATACGCAGTATTTT. This gives the protein CSAEAVALWNTDTQYF.

V usage is TRBV5-1 and J usage is TRBJ2-7; TRBD1 is a possible D gene (6 bases). Per germline, CDR1 SGHRS and CDR2 YFSETQ. V dropped 0 bases and J dropped 3 bases, with 13 bases sitting between them. The CDR3 is 15 residues long. The CDR3 here is CASSLGGLEGYEQYF. The CDR3 region has the DNA TGCGCCAGCAGCTTGGGGGGGCTAGAGGGCTACGAGCAGTACTTC.

J is TRBJ2-7 and V is TRBV25-1, with D unresolved. The CDR3 runs to 14 residues. The germline V gene has CDR1 MGHDK and CDR2 SYGVNS. With 8 bases removed from V and 2 bases from J, the gap between germline ends came to 16 bases. The CDR3 loop is CASPSDLITYEQYF. Here the CDR3 DNA reads TGTGCCAGCCCCTCGGACCTAATTACCTACGAGCAGTACTTC.

The rearrangement uses TRBV18 and TRBJ1-1; 11 nucleotides align to TRBD1. The junction had 8 bases not matched to a gene; V was cut back by 1 base and J by 4 bases. The germline CDR1 and CDR2 sequences are KGHSH and LQKENI. CDR3 length: 17 amino acids. CDR3 DNA: TGTGCCAGCTCACCACAAGGACAGGGGGCCTTGGGCACTGAAGCTTTCTTT. Translation gives CASSPQGQGALGTEAFF.

V and J are TRBV7-7 and TRBJ2-2, with D possibly matching TRBD2 (6 bases). The germline V gene encodes CDR1 SSHAT and CDR2 FNYEAQ (reference sequence). This CDR3 is 16 amino acids long. V lost 5 bases to trimming and J lost 1 base, with 14 bases between them. CDR3 amino acids: CASSPTGSLNTGELFF. The DNA of the CDR3 is TGTGCCAGCAGCCCCACCGGGAGTTTGAACACCGGGGAGCTGTTTTTT.

Only a few counts were recorded for this clonotype. This chain links TRBV12-3 or TRBV12-4 with TRBJ2-4; D is perhaps TRBD1 (5 bases). Trimming removed 5 bases from V and 3 bases from J, with 17 bases in between. This CDR3 is 16 amino acids long. Here the CDR3 DNA reads TGTGCCAGCAGTCCTCAGACAGCGTGGGGCAAAAACATTCAGTACTTC. This sequence encodes CASSPQTAWGKNIQYF.

There are many counts of this clonotype. The chain joins TRBV20-1 to TRBJ2-3; the D is unclear. Germline loops: CDR1 DFQATT, CDR2 SNEGSKA (reference sequence). Trimming took 5 bases from V and 6 from J, leaving 6 bases between them. CDR3 length: 10 amino acids. The CDR3 is CSASSDTQYF. DNA of the CDR3: TGCAGTGCTTCGAGCGATACGCAGTATTTT.

The V gene is TRBV9, the J gene TRBJ2-6; D unresolved. This CDR3 spans 17 amino acids. Germline V CDR1 and CDR2: SGDLS, YYNGEE. The ends were cut back, 0 bases at V and 4 bases at J, with 14 bases in the middle. This chain's CDR3 is CASSVDWVVTGANVLTF. For the CDR3, the DNA is TGTGCCAGCAGCGTAGATTGGGTGGTGACCGGGGCCAACGTCCTGACTTTC.

J is TRBJ2-1 and V is TRBV7-2; tentatively, D is TRBD1 (6 bases). Deletions cut 7 bases from V and 4 bases from J, with 14 bases between. The CDR3 sequence is 14 residues long. Germline-derived CDR1 and CDR2 are SGHTA and FQGNSA. The CDR3 DNA sequence: TGTGCCAGCACCCCAGGACAGTCTTACAATGAGCAGTTCTTC. Protein: CASTPGQSYNEQFF.

The V call is TRBV18, the J call TRBJ2-5; maybe TRBD1 (6 bases). This CDR3 region has 16 residues. The V gene lost 0 bases and the J gene lost 1 base, with 12 bases spanning the gap. Germline assignment: CDR1 KGHSH and CDR2 LQKENI. The CDR3 spells CASSPPQGRLQETQYF. DNA of the CDR3: TGTGCCAGCTCACCACCCCAGGGGCGCCTCCAAGAGACCCAGTACTTC. Full variable domain (outside the CDR3, taken from reference TRBV18 and TRBJ2-5): NAGVMQNPRHLVRRRGQEARLRCSPMKGHSHVYWYRQLPEEGLKFMVYLQKENIIDESGMPKERFSAEFPKEGPSILRIQQVVRGDSAAYFCASSPPQGRLQETQYFGPGTRLLVL.

J is TRBJ1-2 and V is TRBV12-3 or TRBV12-4, with D possibly being TRBD1 (6 bases). The CDR3 has 14 amino acids. The germline V and J ends were trimmed by 3 bases and 3 bases, with 11 bases remaining between them. The DNA for the CDR3 is TGTGCCAGCAGTTTCCGCGGGGGCTACTATGGCTACACCTTC. Its protein is CASSFRGGYYGYTF.

The J gene is TRBJ1-2, the V gene TRBV6-5, with 7 positions matching TRBD1. Trimming took 2 bases from V and 8 from J; bases not matched to a gene: 5. The CDR3 contains 13 residues. Germline CDR1 reads MNHEY; CDR2 reads SVGAGI. The CDR3 sequence: CASSYDRVGGYTF. The CDR3 nucleotides read TGTGCCAGCAGTTACGACAGGGTGGGAGGCTACACCTTC.

The rearrangement links TRBV20-1 to TRBJ2-7; D is ambiguous. Germline loops: CDR1 DFQATT, CDR2 SNEGSKA (reference sequence). V shed 5 bases and J shed 1 base, with 12 bases lying between them. The CDR3 is 13 amino acids. The chain's CDR3 is CSAPHGASYEQYF. CDR3 nucleotide sequence: TGCAGTGCTCCTCACGGAGCTTCCTACGAGCAGTACTTC.

This chain links TRBV2 with TRBJ2-1; a weak D match, TRBD2 (6 bases). The V gene's germline CDR1 is SNHLY and CDR2 FYNNEI. This CDR3 is 15 amino acids long. Trimming stripped 5 bases from V and 7 bases from J, with 18 bases between. CDR3 nucleotides: TGTGCCAGCAGTCCCCGGGGCGCGGGGTATAATGAGCAGTTCTTC. Translated, it gives CASSPRGAGYNEQFF.

This clonotype came up a few times. The rearrangement joins TRBV6-1 to TRBJ2-1, with 11 bases fitting TRBD2. V shed 5 bases, J shed 4 bases, and the junction held 10 bases outside the gene matches. The CDR3 totals 17 residues. The germline V gene has CDR1 MNHNS and CDR2 SASEGT. The CDR3 spells CASSPRGIAGGYNEQFF. In DNA, the CDR3 is TGTGCCAGCAGTCCCCGAGGGATAGCGGGGGGGTACAATGAGCAGTTCTTC.